The 5 T cell receptor beta chains below come from one sample, sequenced in a study of vaccination effects on CD4 cells after COVID-19. No antigen has been identified for these receptors. The repertoire was sequenced with immunoSEQ multiplex PCR; TCRdb's copy has only in-frame clones and lacks some. The table lists around 26,000 clones, roughly 73% of them singletons. Around day 10 of culture, CD4+ T cells were separated out. The sequencing here drew on CD4+ T cells from PBMCs cultured without peptide, taken before COVID-19 vaccination. Every receptor here comes from a human donor who received a COVID-19 vaccine.

This sequence joins TRBV6-5 and TRBJ1-3, with D unclear. Germline V gene data show CDR1 as MNHEY and CDR2 as SVGAGI. The CDR3 extends over 13 amino acids. V lost 6 bases and J lost 2, with 8 bases in between. CDR3 in amino acids: CASRVAPGNTIYF. CDR3 in DNA: TGTGCCAGCAGGGTGGCCCCTGGAAACACCATATATTTT.

On this clone itself: The identical CDR3 is also encoded by other nucleotide sequences in the sample. This sequence joins TRBV29-1 and TRBJ2-5; no firm D call. V was pared by 0 bases and J by 5 bases, with 4 bases between. The CDR3 consists of 11 residues. Germline-derived CDR1 and CDR2 are SQVTM and ANQGSEA. CDR3 sequence: CSVEDLETQYF. The CDR3 DNA sequence: TGCAGCGTTGAAGATCTGGAGACCCAGTACTTC.

CDR3 protein: CAWAGQGEYAEAFF. DNA of the CDR3: TGTGCCTGGGCCGGGCAGGGAGAATACGCTGAAGCTTTCTTT. The V call is TRBV30, the J call TRBJ1-1, with D perhaps matching TRBD1 (5 bases). With 5 bases removed from V and 6 bases from J, the gap between germline ends came to 19 bases. Germline V gene lookup returns CDR1 GTSNPN and CDR2 SVGIG (reference sequence). The CDR3 is 14 residues long.

The chain joins TRBV2 to TRBJ2-2; tentatively, D is TRBD1 (5 bases). The V and J ends lost 2 bases and 5 bases respectively, with 21 bases between them. CDR3 size: 18 residues. Germline CDR1 and CDR2: SNHLY and FYNNEI. CDR3 sequence (DNA): TGTGCCAGCAGTGAACTTAAGGGGTTGGGGAAGGGGACCGGGGAGCTGTTTTTT. This translates into CASSELKGLGKGTGELFF.

The genes are TRBV19 and TRBJ2-3, with D tentatively TRBD2 (6 bases). Germline V gene lookup returns CDR1 LNHDA and CDR2 SQIVND (reference sequence). The CDR3 covers 13 residues. The V gene lost 1 base and the J gene lost 9 bases, with 11 bases spanning the gap. This chain's CDR3 is CASSIGTTGTQYF. CDR3 coding DNA: TGTGCCAGTAGTATAGGGACTACAGGAACGCAGTATTTT.